The 14 T cell receptor beta chains given below trace back to one sample, sequenced in a study of spatial heterogeneity in lung cancer. Notes on the study in general: The number of expanded tumor alpha and beta chains correlated with mutation number.

TCRdb itself ran the 5' RACE reads through MiXCR, one entry per CDR3 protein. The table lists 100,000 or so distinct CDR3 sequences, around 4.3% of them singletons. Indicated time point: sample taken at primary tumor resection. Their specific antigens are unknown. Here the sequenced sample was lung tumor tissue, taken at surgery. These receptors originate from a male donor with early-stage non-small cell lung cancer.

This clonotype has at least ten counts. DNA of the CDR3: TGTGCCAGCAGCTTAGCTAGCACAGATACGCAGTATTTT. Protein product: CASSLASTDTQYF. The gene calls are TRBV7-6 and TRBJ2-3; unclear D gene. The CDR3 has 13 amino acids. Trimming took 0 bases from V and 0 from J, leaving 1 base between them. Germline V gene data show CDR1 as SGHVS and CDR2 as FNYEAQ.

This clonotype has a count of ten or more. The chain carries TRBV3-1 and TRBJ1-1; D is ambiguous. The CDR3 contains 14 residues. Germline V gene lookup returns CDR1 LGHDT and CDR2 YNNKEL (reference sequence). With 0 bases removed from V and 2 bases from J, the gap between germline ends came to 7 bases. CDR3 protein: CASSQDLSNTEAFF. For the CDR3, the DNA is TGTGCCAGCAGCCAAGACCTCAGTAACACTGAAGCTTTCTTT.

This clonotype was observed at least ten times. The chain employs TRBV11-1 and TRBJ2-5, with D unresolved. Germline CDR1 reads SGHAT; CDR2 reads FQDESV (reference sequence). V lost 4 bases, J lost 2 bases, and 14 bases lay in between. This CDR3 region has 15 residues. CDR3 sequence reads: CASSSPSDGQETQYF. CDR3 nucleotide sequence: TGTGCCAGCAGCTCCCCTTCGGACGGACAAGAGACCCAGTACTTC. The entire variable domain, with the rest obtained from reference TRBV11-1 and TRBJ2-5, is as follows: EAEVAQSPRYKITEKSQAVAFWCDPISGHATLYWYRQILGQGPELLVQFQDESVVDDSQLPKDRFSAERLKGVDSTLKIQPAELGDSAMYLCASSSPSDGQETQYFGPGTRLLVL.

This chain uses TRBV18 with TRBJ2-7; 9 bases map to TRBD1. Germline CDR1 is KGHSH and CDR2 is LQKENI. V was pared by 3 bases and J by 2 bases, with 8 bases of the junction left unmatched. CDR3 length: 16 residues. CDR3 sequence: CASSPIPGQGPYEQYF. Written as DNA, the CDR3 is TGTGCCAGCTCACCGATCCCGGGACAGGGCCCCTACGAGCAGTACTTC. The whole variable domain, filled in from reference TRBV18 and TRBJ2-7, reads NAGVMQNPRHLVRRRGQEARLRCSPMKGHSHVYWYRQLPEEGLKFMVYLQKENIIDESGMPKERFSAEFPKEGPSILRIQQVVRGDSAAYFCASSPIPGQGPYEQYFGPGTRLTVT.

This clonotype appeared many times. The CDR3 DNA reads TGTGCCAGCAGCTTTACTAGCCCTCCTGAGCAGTTCTTC. Translated: CASSFTSPPEQFF. This rearrangement joins TRBV7-9 to TRBJ2-1; the D gene is possibly TRBD2 (6 bases). Germline-derived CDR1 and CDR2 are SEHNR and FQNEAQ (reference sequence). Trimming left V 3 bases short and J 9 bases short, with 12 bases between. This CDR3 is 13 amino acids long. Variable domain in full (rest from reference TRBV7-9 and TRBJ2-1): DTGVSQNPRHKITKRGQNVTFRCDPISEHNRLYWYRQTLGQGPEFLTYFQNEAQLEKSRLLSDRFSAERPKGSFSTLEIQRTEQGDSAMYLCASSFTSPPEQFFGPGTRLTVL.

Comments on this clonotype: The germline gene is not matched at one end of the junction; a read error may be the cause. V usage is TRBV28 and J usage is TRBJ2-1, with 10 bases identical to TRBD1. The CDR3 spans 16 residues. CDR1 is MDHEN and CDR2 is SYDVKM in the germline V gene. The CDR3 loop reads CASRLWGTGDYNEQFF. CDR3 DNA: TGTGCCAGCAGATTATGGGGGACAGGGGACTACAATGAGCAGTTCTTC.

This clonotype was observed many times. The chain is built from TRBV28 and TRBJ1-3; D is undetermined. Germline V lookup: CDR1 MDHEN, CDR2 SYDVKM. Trimming removed 2 bases from V and 2 bases from J, with 13 bases in between. This CDR3 spans 16 amino acids. Here the CDR3 reads CASSLTREATGNTIYF. The CDR3, as DNA: TGTGCCAGCAGTTTAACGAGGGAAGCTACTGGAAACACCATATATTTT.

This clonotype showed up just a few times. This chain uses TRBV20-1 with TRBJ2-2; D ambiguous. The V end was cut by 5 bases, the J end by 1 base, with 5 bases between. This CDR3 is built from 12 residues. Looked up from germline, CDR1 is DFQATT and CDR2 is SNEGSKA (reference sequence). The DNA for the CDR3 is TGCAGTGCTGGACGGAACACCGGGGAGCTGTTTTTT. This codes for CSAGRNTGELFF.

This clonotype was counted many times. The chain has TRBV3-1 and TRBJ2-7; D remains unclear. There are 14 residues in the CDR3. Per the germline V gene, CDR1 is LGHDT and CDR2 is YNNKEL (reference sequence). The V and J ends lost 4 bases and 0 bases respectively, with 10 bases between them. CDR3: CASSPEHTSYEQYF. The DNA for the CDR3 is TGTGCCAGCAGCCCCGAACACACCTCCTACGAGCAGTACTTC.

This clonotype was observed at least ten times. V usage is TRBV5-1 and J usage is TRBJ2-5; D unclear. The CDR3 is made up of 13 amino acids. V was pared by 2 bases and J by 5 bases, with 10 bases between. Germline CDR1 reads SGHRS; CDR2 reads YFSETQ. CDR3 nucleotide sequence: TGCGCCAGCAGCTTTACCGGTTCGGAGACCCAGTACTTC. Its protein is CASSFTGSETQYF.

This clonotype has a count of ten or more. The chain combines TRBV11-2 with TRBJ2-3, with D possibly being TRBD2 (5 bases). This CDR3 has 13 amino acids. V lost 5 bases, J lost 2 bases, and 8 bases lay in between. Germline CDR1 SGHAT, CDR2 FQNNGV. CDR3 bases: TGTGCCAGCAGCCCCGGGGACACAGATACGCAGTATTTT. Its translation is CASSPGDTDTQYF.

The table lists this clonotype with many counts. J is TRBJ1-5 and V is TRBV10-3; maybe TRBD1 (5 bases). Between the trimmed V and J ends, which lost 2 bases and 4 bases, there was a span of 12 bases. The CDR3 length is 15 residues. Germline values: CDR1 ENHRY, CDR2 SYGVKD. The CDR3 DNA reads as TGTGCCATCAGTGAGGAATCAGGGAAGAATCAGCCCCAGCATTTT. This translates into CAISEESGKNQPQHF.

This clonotype came up many times. The chain employs TRBV28 and TRBJ1-1, with TRBD1 identical over 11 bases. The CDR3 loop spans 14 amino acids. The V gene end was trimmed by 3 bases and the J gene end by 5 bases; junction bases not matched to a gene: 2. The V gene's germline CDR1 is MDHEN and CDR2 SYDVKM. The CDR3 region has the DNA TGTGCCAGCAGTTTGGACAGGGGGCGTACTGAAGCTTTCTTT. It yields the protein CASSLDRGRTEAFF.

This clonotype was seen ten or more times. The chain joins TRBV5-1 to TRBJ2-5; D perhaps matches TRBD1 (5 bases). Germline-derived CDR1 and CDR2 are SGHRS and YFSETQ. The CDR3 is made up of 16 amino acids. The germline V and J ends were trimmed by 5 bases and 0 bases, with 17 bases remaining between them. CDR3 amino acids: CASSFRTTGDQETQYF. The CDR3 DNA follows: TGCGCCAGCAGTTTTAGGACAACAGGAGACCAAGAGACCCAGTACTTC.